Below are 13 T cell receptor beta chains sequenced from a single sample in a study of T-cell reconstitution after alpha-beta-depleted transplantation in children. Unique molecular identifiers were used in preparing the TCRbeta library. TCRdb called the PCR reads again in MiXCR, with one record for every CDR3 protein. The sample contains about half a million distinct CDR3 sequences, roughly an eighth of which appear only once. Sequencing was performed on PBMCs from the stem cell graft donor, taken from the stem cell graft. The receptors were sampled from a human donor who donated a stem cell graft to a child with combined immunodeficiency.

This clonotype was counted a few times. This chain uses TRBV7-9 with TRBJ2-1; 11 bases are shared with TRBD2. The CDR3 is 17 amino acids. The V gene's germline CDR1 is SEHNR and CDR2 FQNEAQ (reference sequence). The J segment lost 2 bases and the V segment lost 2 bases, leaving 5 bases of the junction unmatched. The CDR3 region has the DNA TGTGCCAGCAGCTTAAGTAGCGGGGGGGTAACCTACAATGAGCAGTTCTTC. This encodes CASSLSSGGVTYNEQFF.

The chain employs TRBV7-2 and TRBJ2-7; 9 bases map to TRBD2. The J segment lost 2 bases and the V segment lost 1 base, leaving 3 bases of the junction unmatched. Germline CDR1 reads SGHTA; CDR2 reads FQGNSA. This CDR3 is built from 15 residues. The CDR3 here is CASSLVSGGTYEQYF. CDR3 nucleotides: TGTGCCAGCAGCTTAGTTAGCGGGGGAACCTACGAGCAGTACTTC.

This clonotype was recorded a few times. This chain links TRBV20-1 with TRBJ2-5; D perhaps matches TRBD2 (6 bases). Per germline, CDR1 DFQATT and CDR2 SNEGSKA (reference sequence). V lost 5 bases and J lost 2, with 21 bases in between. The CDR3 contains 16 residues. CDR3 sequence reads: CSAAGPGRLLQETQYF. CDR3 bases: TGCAGTGCTGCGGGCCCGGGGAGGTTACTACAAGAGACCCAGTACTTC.

This clonotype was detected once. The rearrangement uses TRBV30 and TRBJ1-1, with 8 bases matching TRBD1. In germline, CDR1 is GTSNPN, CDR2 SVGIG (reference sequence). The CDR3 is made up of 13 amino acids. J gave up 7 bases and V 3 bases, and 7 bases lay outside the gene matches. The CDR3 protein is CAWSRTGTGEAFF. DNA of the CDR3: TGTGCCTGGAGCAGGACAGGGACGGGTGAAGCTTTCTTT.

This clonotype was seen a few times. The chain joins TRBV5-4 to TRBJ2-1, with a possible D match to TRBD2 (5 bases). CDR3 length equals 12 residues. The germline V and J ends were trimmed by 2 bases and 7 bases, with 7 bases remaining between them. Germline V gene lookup returns CDR1 SGHNT and CDR2 YYREEE (reference sequence). CDR3 sequence reads: CASSFRENEQFF. CDR3 in DNA: TGTGCCAGCAGCTTCCGGGAAAATGAGCAGTTCTTC.

V is TRBV20-1 and J is TRBJ1-2; possible D gene TRBD1, 5 bases. Germline CDR1 reads DFQATT; CDR2 reads SNEGSKA (reference sequence). The germline V and J ends were trimmed by 5 bases and 8 bases, with 21 bases remaining between them. The CDR3 runs 14 residues. The DNA of the CDR3 is TGCAGTGCTGAGATGGGGGGGTCTCGTATAGGCTACACCTTC. This sequence encodes CSAEMGGSRIGYTF.

This clonotype has only a few counts. The chain links TRBV10-3 to TRBJ2-2; 8 positions match TRBD1. CDR3 size: 15 residues. The germline CDR1 and CDR2 sequences are ENHRY and SYGVKD. Germline trimming cut 11 bases from V and 6 bases from J; bases unmatched to any gene: 14. The CDR3 reads CASAPGGPPAGELFF. The CDR3 coding sequence is TGTGCCTCCGCTCCAGGGGGCCCCCCAGCCGGGGAGCTGTTTTTT.

The table lists this clonotype with many counts. The chain employs TRBV6-5 and TRBJ2-2; D is possibly TRBD2 (6 bases). V shed 8 bases and J shed 2 bases, with 12 bases lying between them. This CDR3 has 14 amino acids. Germline assignment: CDR1 MNHEY and CDR2 SVGAGI. In DNA form, the CDR3 reads TGTGCCAGCTTGGGACTGACTAACACCGGGGAGCTGTTTTTT. Encoded protein: CASLGLTNTGELFF.

This chain links TRBV2 with TRBJ2-1; TRBD2 aligns across 7 bases. Germline assignment: CDR1 SNHLY and CDR2 FYNNEI. The CDR3 runs 14 residues. The V segment lost 10 bases and the J segment 1 base; nucleotides outside the gene matches: 7. Here the CDR3 reads CATPPRGSYNEQFF. The CDR3 DNA sequence: TGTGCCACCCCCCCGCGGGGGTCCTACAATGAGCAGTTCTTC.

This chain joins TRBV5-1 and TRBJ2-1, with D unresolved. V lost 6 bases and J lost 4, with 14 bases in between. In germline, CDR1 is SGHRS, CDR2 YFSETQ. CDR3 length: 14 amino acids. The CDR3 nucleotides are TGCGCCAGCAAGAGGATAACTCTGTACAATGAGCAGTTCTTC. It encodes CASKRITLYNEQFF.

The genes are TRBV30 and TRBJ1-1, with unresolved D. The CDR3 is 13 amino acids. V was clipped by 5 bases and J by 7 bases, with 17 bases between them. Germline assignment: CDR1 GTSNPN and CDR2 SVGIG (reference sequence). CDR3 sequence reads: CAWGPDGPREAFF. The CDR3 DNA reads as TGTGCCTGGGGCCCCGACGGTCCCCGTGAAGCTTTCTTT.

The sample holds a few counts of this clonotype. This chain connects TRBV9 to TRBJ2-3; 9 nucleotides align to TRBD2. Germline V gives CDR1 SGDLS, CDR2 YYNGEE. The J segment lost 3 bases and the V segment lost 3 bases, leaving 8 bases of the junction unmatched. The CDR3 extends over 16 amino acids. The DNA for the CDR3 is TGTGCCAGCAGCGGCGAGGGGCGGGAGGGGACAGATACGCAGTATTTT. As protein: CASSGEGREGTDTQYF.

In this sample, this clonotype turned up a few times. The chain links TRBV15 to TRBJ2-3; a possible D gene is TRBD2 (6 bases). V was shortened by 0 bases and J by 6 bases, with 10 bases between the two germline ends. The CDR3 extends over 14 amino acids. Germline V gene lookup returns CDR1 LNHNV and CDR2 YYDKDF (reference sequence). CDR3 loop: CATSRDRGKDTQYF. CDR3 sequence (DNA): TGTGCCACCAGCAGAGATCGGGGGAAGGATACGCAGTATTTT.